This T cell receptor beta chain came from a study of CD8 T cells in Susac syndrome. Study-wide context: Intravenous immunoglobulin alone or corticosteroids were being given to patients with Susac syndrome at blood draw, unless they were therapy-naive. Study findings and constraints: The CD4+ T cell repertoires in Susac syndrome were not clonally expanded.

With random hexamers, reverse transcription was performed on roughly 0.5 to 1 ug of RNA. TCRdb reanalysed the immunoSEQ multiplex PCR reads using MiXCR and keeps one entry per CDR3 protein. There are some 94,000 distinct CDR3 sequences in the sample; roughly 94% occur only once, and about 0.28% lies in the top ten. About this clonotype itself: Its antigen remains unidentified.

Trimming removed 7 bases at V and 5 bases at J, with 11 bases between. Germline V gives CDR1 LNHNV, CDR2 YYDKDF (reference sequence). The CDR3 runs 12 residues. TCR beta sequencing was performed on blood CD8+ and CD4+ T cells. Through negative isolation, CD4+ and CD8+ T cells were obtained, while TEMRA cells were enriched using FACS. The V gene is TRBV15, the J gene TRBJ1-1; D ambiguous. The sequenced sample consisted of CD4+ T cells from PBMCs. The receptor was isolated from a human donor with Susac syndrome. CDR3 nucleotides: TGTGCCACCAACACGGAAAAAACTGAAGCTTTCTTT. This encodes CATNTEKTEAFF.